This TCR beta chain was identified during a study of T cell responses to AZD1222 COVID-19 vaccine. The wider study: Whether given at about 4 or about 12 weeks, second doses were pooled. Study-wide findings and caveats: Nearly half of spike-specific TCRs reportedly target variant regions that are unmutated in the B.1.351 and B.1.1.7 variants. Increases in Spike-specific TCR breadth and depth were seen after two AZD1222 doses. A mostly white British donor set with more females was recruited, and clonal diversity was possibly underestimated.

The germline V gene has CDR1 MDHEN and CDR2 SYDVKM. The CDR3 runs to 14 residues. The V segment lost 11 bases and the J segment 4 bases; nucleotides outside the gene matches: 8. TCRdb's table, derived via immunoSEQ multiplex PCR, lists solely in-frame clones and lacks some. Here the sample spans over 95,000 clones, around nine tenths being singletons. Notes on this clone: The target antigen is unknown.

The sequenced sample was peripheral blood, obtained on day 0 of AZD1222 vaccination. The chain employs TRBV28 and TRBJ2-2; TRBD1 aligns across 9 bases. The sequence came from an adult in good health. The DNA of the CDR3 is TGTGCCTCGAAGGACAGGGGCGTCACCGGGGAGCTGTTTTTT. Its translation: CASKDRGVTGELFF. Full variable domain (rest looked up from reference TRBV28 and TRBJ2-2): DVKVTQSSRYLVKRTGEKVFLECVQDMDHENMFWYRQDPGLGLRLIYFSYDVKMKEKGDIPEGYSVSREKKERFSLILESASTNQTSMYLCASKDRGVTGELFFGEGSRLTVL.